This is a list of T cell receptor beta chains from one sample in a study of tumor and adjacent non-tumor tissue in lung cancer. TCRdb analysed the multiplex PCR reads with MiXCR anew, one entry per CDR3 protein. This sample has 60,000 to 85,000 distinct CDR3 sequences, with approximately 73% found just once. Material for sequencing was lung tumor tissue. The receptors stem from a man between 60 and 75 years old with non-small cell lung cancer. Each CDR3 is given with its conserved first and last residue. D genes are given only for firm matches. Only part of the rows carry a size: once, few, many, or a class if the clone is expanded.

clone size,V gene,J gene,D gene,CDR3 DNA,CDR3 protein
many,TRBV5-5,TRBJ2-2,TRBD2,TGTGCCAGCAGCTTGGCGGGACTAGTGCTCACCGGGGAGCTGTTTTTT,CASSLAGLVLTGELFF
-,TRBV29-1,TRBJ1-5,TRBD1,TGCAGCACGGAATTAACAGGGGGCGCACAGCATTTT,CSTELTGGAQHF
-,TRBV6-5,TRBJ2-7,-,TGTGCCAATAGTTACGAACGGAACTCCTACGAGCAGTGCTTC,CANSYERNSYEQCF
-,TRBV7-9,TRBJ1-2,-,TGTGCCAGCGCTAAAGGGGCTGGCTACACCTTC,CASAKGAGYTF
-,TRBV20-1,TRBJ1-2,-,TGCAGTGCTAGAGACCCGACAGGCTATGACAACACCTTC,CSARDPTGYDNTF
-,TRBV10-2,TRBJ2-7,-,TGCGCCAATAGTGCCGGCGGAACCTACGAGCAGTACTTC,CANSAGGTYEQYF
-,TRBV6-5,TRBJ2-7,-,TGTGCTCGCAGTTACGGGGCTGGACAGATTTACGTGCAGTACTTC,CARSYGAGQIYVQYF
many,TRBV10-3,TRBJ2-6,TRBD2,TGTGCAATCAGTGAACATGGGACTAGCGGGAGGGACTCTGGGGAAAAAGTCCTGACTTTC,CAISEHGTSGRDSGEKVLTF
-,TRBV28,TRBJ1-6,TRBD1,TGTGCCAGCCTCGAGGACAGGGGTTATTCACCCCTCCACTTT,CASLEDRGYSPLHF
once,TRBV6-5,TRBJ1-5,-,TGTGCCAGCAGTTACGGCGGGGGCCAATCAGCCTCAGCATTT,CASSYGGGQSASAF
few,TRBV5-1,TRBJ1-2,-,TGCGCCAGCAGCTTGCGGGGGGACTATGGCTACACCTTC,CASSLRGDYGYTF
-,TRBV6-5,TRBJ1-2,TRBD1,TGTGACAGTGGAGGGACAGGGGACGGGTATGGTTACACCTTC,CDSGGTGDGYGYTF
-,TRBV20-1,TRBJ2-1,TRBD2,TGCAGTGTCGTCGGGAGGGCCCCCTTCAATGAGCAGTTCTTC,CSVVGRAPFNEQFF
-,TRBV14,TRBJ2-7,-,TGTGCCAGCAGTTACGGGCCTAGTTACGAGCAGTACTTC,CASSYGPSYEQYF
-,TRBV5-1,TRBJ2-1,TRBD2,TGCGCCAGCAGCTTTCAAAGCGGGAGTCCTGAGCAGTTCTTC,CASSFQSGSPEQFF
many,TRBV6-5,TRBJ1-5,-,TGTGCCAGCAGTTGGGGAGGGAATCAGCCCCAGCATTTT,CASSWGGNQPQHF
-,TRBV20-1,TRBJ2-5,TRBD1,TGCAGTGCTAGATTCGGGACAGGACAAGGGATCCAGTACTTC,CSARFGTGQGIQYF
-,TRBV5-4,TRBJ1-5,-,TGTGCCAGGAGCTTGGGCCGGGACAATCAGCCCCAGCATTTT,CARSLGRDNQPQHF
-,TRBV29-1,TRBJ2-7,TRBD1,TGCAGCGTTGACGGGACAGCTCCCTCCGAGCATTACTTC,CSVDGTAPSEHYF
many,TRBV6-5,TRBJ2-7,-,TGTGCCAGCAGTTACTCGAGACGGAAGACGGACGAGCAGTACTTC,CASSYSRRKTDEQYF
few,TRBV20-1,TRBJ2-3,TRBD2,TGCGGTGCTAGCAATAGCGGGAGTGACACAGATACGCAGTACTTT,CGASNSGSDTDTQYF
-,TRBV6-1,TRBJ1-5,-,TGTGCCTGCCGGACAGTTTTGTGGCAGCCCCAGCATTTT,CACRTVLWQPQHF
-,TRBV5-5,TRBJ2-3,-,TGTGCCAGCAGCCGGTGGGGGGAGCGGCCAGATACGCACTACTTT,CASSRWGERPDTHYF
once,TRBV28,TRBJ1-5,TRBD1,TGTGCCAGCAGGGGGGACAGGGAAAATCATCCCCAGCATTTT,CASRGDRENHPQHF
many,TRBV20-1,TRBJ2-4,-,TGCAGTGCTAGAGGCCCGGAAAGCATTCAGTACTTC,CSARGPESIQYF
once,TRBV20-1,TRBJ2-2,-,TGCAGTGCTACTTTAGCGTGGGGGCCGGAGACCGGGGAGCTGGTTTTT,CSATLAWGPETGELVF
-,TRBV28,TRBJ2-2,TRBD2,TGTGCCAGCAGTTCCTCTAGCGGGAGGGACTGGTACACCGGTGATCTGTTTTTT,CASSSSSGRDWYTGDLFF
-,TRBV6-5,TRBJ2-2,TRBD1,TGTGTCAGCAGTTATTATGGGACAGGGGCGTTAGGGGGGCTGTTTTTT,CVSSYYGTGALGGLFF
many,TRBV20-1,TRBJ2-7,TRBD2,TGCAGTGCTAGACCTAGCGGGAGAGTCTTAATCGAGCAGTACTTC,CSARPSGRVLIEQYF
-,TRBV20-1,TRBJ2-5,-,TGCAGTGCTAGGAGGCCCCATGGAAGAGAGACCCGGTACTTC,CSARRPHGRETRYF
-,TRBV20-1,TRBJ1-5,-,TGCAGTGCCCCTCGGGGGGCAGGGATGAACCAGCCCCAGAATTTT,CSAPRGAGMNQPQNF
-,TRBV10-3,TRBJ2-3,TRBD2,TGTGCCATCAGAGAGTGGACTAGCGTCACAGATATGCAGTATTTT,CAIREWTSVTDMQYF
-,TRBV29-1,TRBJ1-5,-,TGCAGCGTTATCAGTAATGGCAATCAACCCCAGCGTTTT,CSVISNGNQPQRF
-,TRBV12-3/TRBV12-4,TRBJ2-3,TRBD1,TGTACCAGCAATCCCGGGACAGGGGGCCAATTAAGCACAGATACGCAGTATTTT,CTSNPGTGGQLSTDTQYF
-,TRBV29-1,TRBJ1-4,-,TGCAGCGTCGGGACATGGGGAACTAACGAAAAACTGTTTTTT,CSVGTWGTNEKLFF
-,TRBV20-1,TRBJ1-4,TRBD1,TGCAGTGTGGACAGGGGACATGGGGAAAAACTGTTTTTT,CSVDRGHGEKLFF
-,TRBV6-4,TRBJ2-1,TRBD2,TGTGCCAGCAGCCGATTAGCGGGAGGGTACAATGAGCAGTTATTC,CASSRLAGGYNEQLF
-,TRBV11-3,TRBJ2-1,TRBD2,TGTGTCAGCAGCCAGGCCACGGGGACTAAGCAGTTCTTC,CVSSQATGTKQFF
-,TRBV20-1,TRBJ2-1,-,TGCAGTGCTGGAGATCCAAGTCAGCATATCGATGAGCAGTTCTTC,CSAGDPSQHIDEQFF
few,TRBV28,TRBJ1-2,-,TGTGCTAGCGGAACGACCTATGACTACACCTTT,CASGTTYDYTF